One sample yielded the 24 T cell receptor beta chains listed below, sequenced in a study of blood T cell repertoires in COVID-19. Profiling relied on immunoSEQ multiplex PCR, and the TCRdb table lists in-frame clones only, not all of them. The sample holds 120,000 to 150,000 clones; roughly 87% are singletons and the top ten take about 1.5%. The source material was peripheral blood. Receptor source: a human donor in a cohort sampled during active COVID-19.

The V and J genes are TRBV18 and TRBJ2-2, with 7 bases matching TRBD2. The V gene end was trimmed by 6 bases and the J gene end by 5 bases; junction bases not matched to a gene: 9. There are 15 residues in the CDR3. The germline CDR1 and CDR2 sequences are KGHSH and LQKENI. Here the CDR3 DNA reads TGTGCCAGCTCCCTTGAGCGGGGATGGACCGGGGAGCTGTTTTTT. Amino acid sequence: CASSLERGWTGELFF.

The CDR3 region is CASSRVPRNTGELFF. CDR3 nucleotides: TGTGCCAGCAGTCGAGTCCCTAGGAACACCGGGGAGCTGTTTTTT. This chain connects TRBV6-5 to TRBJ2-2; D uncertain. The germline CDR1 and CDR2 sequences are MNHEY and SVGAGI. Trimming removed 5 bases from V and 1 base from J, with 11 bases in between. There are 15 residues in the CDR3.

For this clone: In the same sample, other DNA sequences code for this CDR3. Here the CDR3 DNA reads TGCGCCAGCAGCATCAGGGGCACTGAAGCTTTCTTT. It specifies CASSIRGTEAFF. The chain joins TRBV5-1 to TRBJ1-1; possibly TRBD1 for D (6 bases). The germline V gene encodes CDR1 SGHRS and CDR2 YFSETQ. V lost 4 bases to trimming and J lost 4 bases, with 8 bases between them. This CDR3 is built from 12 residues. The whole variable domain, remainder taken from reference TRBV5-1 and TRBJ1-1, is KAGVTQTPRYLIKTRGQQVTLSCSPISGHRSVSWYQQTPGQGLQFLFEYFSETQRNKGNFPGRFSGRQFSNSRSEMNVSTLELGDSALYLCASSIRGTEAFFGQGTRLTVV.

This clone showed up just once. The sample carries other DNA sequences with the same CDR3. The rearrangement joins TRBV18 to TRBJ2-3, with 9 bases lining up with TRBD2. This CDR3 region has 15 residues. Germline V gene lookup returns CDR1 KGHSH and CDR2 LQKENI. V shed 1 base, J shed 1 base, and the junction held 0 bases outside the gene matches. The chain's CDR3 is CASSPLAGGTDTQYF. The CDR3 bases are TGTGCCAGCTCACCACTAGCGGGGGGCACAGATACGCAGTATTTT. Full variable domain (missing parts from reference TRBV18 and TRBJ2-3): NAGVMQNPRHLVRRRGQEARLRCSPMKGHSHVYWYRQLPEEGLKFMVYLQKENIIDESGMPKERFSAEFPKEGPSILRIQQVVRGDSAAYFCASSPLAGGTDTQYFGPGTRLTVL.

This sequence joins TRBV24-1 and TRBJ2-1; 7 nucleotides match TRBD1. Trimming removed 6 bases from V and 7 bases from J; junction bases left unmatched: 11. Germline CDR1 reads KGHDR; CDR2 reads SFDVKD. This CDR3 region has 15 residues. CDR3 sequence reads: CATSKGTVTGNEQFF. The CDR3 DNA reads TGTGCCACCAGTAAAGGGACAGTTACTGGGAATGAGCAGTTCTTC.

The chain combines TRBV19 with TRBJ1-2; TRBD1 matches 9 bases. The trim removed 3 bases at V and 4 bases at J, leaving 9 bases unmatched. CDR1 and CDR2 (germline): LNHDA, SQIVND (reference sequence). This CDR3 is built from 16 residues. The CDR3 protein is CASSISPRTGVYGYTF. The CDR3 DNA reads TGTGCCAGTAGTATTTCCCCCAGGACAGGGGTCTATGGCTACACCTTC.

The V gene is TRBV3-1 (or the pseudogene TRBV3-2), the J gene TRBJ2-1; D remains unclear. This CDR3 contains 15 residues. CDR1 LGHDT and CDR2 YNNKEL come from the germline V gene (reference sequence). Trimming stripped 0 bases from V and 4 bases from J, with 10 bases between. CDR3 sequence (DNA): TGTGCCAGCAGCCAAGATTCGGGTAAATACAATGAGCAGTTCTTC. This translates into CASSQDSGKYNEQFF.

The chain joins TRBV5-1 to TRBJ2-7, with no clear D. V was cut by 3 bases and J by 5 bases, with 12 bases left in between. Germline CDR1 is SGHRS and CDR2 is YFSETQ. There are 13 residues in the CDR3. CDR3 residues: CASSSPGPDEQYF. The CDR3 DNA is TGCGCCAGCAGCTCCCCCGGTCCGGACGAGCAGTACTTC.

J is TRBJ1-1 and V is TRBV6-6, with D uncertain. V shed 6 bases and J shed 0 bases, with 5 bases lying between them. Germline V lookup: CDR1 MNHNY, CDR2 SVGAGI (reference sequence). The CDR3 has 12 amino acids. In DNA form, the CDR3 reads TGTGCCAGCAGCTCTATGAACACTGAAGCTTTCTTT. Amino acid sequence: CASSSMNTEAFF.

The chain carries TRBV6-5 and TRBJ2-7; 10 positions agree with TRBD2. This CDR3 is 15 amino acids long. With V trimmed by 6 bases and J by 4 bases, 9 bases remained unmatched. In germline, CDR1 is MNHEY, CDR2 SVGAGI. As DNA, the CDR3 is TGTGCCAGCAGCCAGGGAGCGGGGGGGCCTTACGAGCAGTACTTC. Its translation: CASSQGAGGPYEQYF.

This clone was counted a single time. V is TRBV6-1 and J is TRBJ2-5; 14 bases are shared with TRBD2. V lost 3 bases to trimming and J lost 5 bases; unmatched junction nucleotides: 5. Germline-derived CDR1 and CDR2 are MNHNS and SASEGT. This CDR3 spans 16 amino acids. The CDR3 loop is CASSETSGGARETQYF. CDR3 nucleotide sequence: TGTGCCAGCAGTGAGACTAGCGGGGGGGCGCGGGAGACCCAGTACTTC.

J is TRBJ1-1 and V is TRBV7-3; D not certain. Deletions cut 5 bases from V and 1 base from J, with 11 bases between. Germline CDR1 is SGHTA and CDR2 is FQGTGA. The CDR3 contains 14 residues. The CDR3 is CASSLGGPNTEAFF. Here the CDR3 DNA reads TGTGCCAGCAGCCTGGGAGGGCCGAACACTGAAGCTTTCTTT.

The V and J genes are TRBV18 and TRBJ2-3; 11 nucleotides line up with TRBD1. Germline trimming cut 7 bases from V and 4 bases from J; bases unmatched to any gene: 4. The CDR3 loop spans 14 amino acids. Per the germline V gene, CDR1 is KGHSH and CDR2 is LQKENI. The CDR3 sequence: CASWEDRGPDTQYF. CDR3 sequence (DNA): TGTGCCAGCTGGGAGGACAGGGGGCCAGATACGCAGTATTTT. The variable domain in full, completed from reference TRBV18 and TRBJ2-3, reads NAGVMQNPRHLVRRRGQEARLRCSPMKGHSHVYWYRQLPEEGLKFMVYLQKENIIDESGMPKERFSAEFPKEGPSILRIQQVVRGDSAAYFCASWEDRGPDTQYFGPGTRLTVL.

The chain carries TRBV5-8 and TRBJ2-5; D unresolved. CDR1 is SGHTS and CDR2 is YDEGEE in the germline V gene. Trimming took 0 bases from V and 2 from J, leaving 17 bases between them. The CDR3 is 17 amino acids. The CDR3 DNA sequence: TGTGCCAGCAGCTTGGTCCATTCTGACTGGATTCAAGAGACCCAGTACTTC. Translating it yields CASSLVHSDWIQETQYF.

This sequence joins TRBV7-9 and TRBJ2-7; 11 bases fit TRBD1. The trim removed 3 bases at V and 1 base at J, leaving 2 bases unmatched. The length of the CDR3 is 15 residues. The germline CDR1 and CDR2 sequences are SEHNR and FQNEAQ (reference sequence). CDR3 residues: CASSLGTGGSYEQYF. The CDR3 DNA sequence: TGTGCCAGCAGCTTGGGGACAGGGGGTTCCTACGAGCAGTACTTC.

Regarding this clone: A junction boundary mismatches the germline segment, possibly from a read error. The chain carries TRBV5-4 and TRBJ2-1, with D perhaps TRBD1 (6 bases). Germline V gene data show CDR1 as SGHNT and CDR2 as YYREEE (reference sequence). CDR3 length: 12 amino acids. CDR3 DNA: TGTGCCAGCAGCTTTGACTTAGGGGGACATCTCTTC. It codes for CASSFDLGGHLF.

The chain recombines TRBV6-6 with TRBJ1-2; D not certain. The CDR3 is made up of 14 amino acids. Germline lookup yields CDR1 MNHNY and CDR2 SVGAGI (reference sequence). V dropped 7 bases and J dropped 7 bases, with 19 bases sitting between them. The DNA of the CDR3 is TGTGCCAGCACCATAACAGATCGGGGTCGTGGCTACACCTTC. It specifies CASTITDRGRGYTF.

The chain joins TRBV5-6 to TRBJ2-7, with unresolved D. CDR3 length equals 12 residues. Germline CDR1 SGHDT, CDR2 YYEEEE. V lost 4 bases and J lost 4, with 9 bases in between. The CDR3 DNA is TGTGCCAGCAGCCGTCGGCGGTACGAGCAGTACTTC. It yields the protein CASSRRRYEQYF.

This clone was seen a handful of times. J is TRBJ1-1 and V is TRBV6-6, with D uncertain. CDR3 length: 12 amino acids. The V end lost 5 bases, the J end lost 0 bases, and 4 bases lay between the germline ends. The germline V gene encodes CDR1 MNHNY and CDR2 SVGAGI (reference sequence). As DNA, the CDR3 is TGTGCCAGCAGTCACATGAACACTGAAGCTTTCTTT. Amino acids: CASSHMNTEAFF.

This rearrangement joins TRBV7-3 to TRBJ2-5; maybe TRBD1 (6 bases). The CDR3 is 15 amino acids. Germline V lookup: CDR1 SGHTA, CDR2 FQGTGA. With 1 base removed from V and 2 bases from J, the gap between germline ends came to 11 bases. The CDR3, as DNA: TGTGCCAGCAGCTTAATAGCAGGGGAACAAGAGACCCAGTACTTC. This translates into CASSLIAGEQETQYF.

This clone turned up a few times. The CDR3: CASSLQDRDKLFF. The DNA for the CDR3 is TGTGCCAGCTCACTCCAGGACAGGGACAAACTGTTTTTT. The V gene is TRBV18, the J gene TRBJ1-4; 8 positions match TRBD1. V dropped 4 bases and J dropped 11; count of bases not matched to a gene: 6. Per the germline V gene, CDR1 is KGHSH and CDR2 is LQKENI. The CDR3 is 13 amino acids.

The genes are TRBV27 and TRBJ2-3, with 12 bases identical to TRBD2. This CDR3 contains 18 residues. Looked up from germline, CDR1 is MNHEY and CDR2 is SMNVEV (reference sequence). Trimming took 6 bases from V and 1 from J; bases not matched to a gene: 11. DNA for the CDR3: TGTGCCAGCAGCTCCGGGAGACTAGCGGGGGTACGCACAGATACGCAGTATTTT. This translates into CASSSGRLAGVRTDTQYF.

Here the CDR3 DNA reads TGTGCCAGCAGCTTAGAGGGGGGGCAAGAGACCCAGTACTTC. Translation gives CASSLEGGQETQYF. The chain has TRBV7-2 and TRBJ2-5, with D perhaps matching TRBD2 (7 bases). The CDR3 is 14 amino acids. The V and J ends lost 1 base and 2 bases respectively, with 8 bases between them. Looked up from germline, CDR1 is SGHTA and CDR2 is FQGNSA.

V gene TRBV7-2 combines with J gene TRBJ1-2, with D hard to call. The germline V gene has CDR1 SGHTA and CDR2 FQGNSA. The CDR3 contains 15 residues. With 1 base removed from V and 4 bases from J, the gap between germline ends came to 13 bases. CDR3 loop: CASSLEVSSFYGYTF. The CDR3 region has the DNA TGTGCCAGCAGCTTAGAAGTGTCTAGTTTCTATGGCTACACCTTC.